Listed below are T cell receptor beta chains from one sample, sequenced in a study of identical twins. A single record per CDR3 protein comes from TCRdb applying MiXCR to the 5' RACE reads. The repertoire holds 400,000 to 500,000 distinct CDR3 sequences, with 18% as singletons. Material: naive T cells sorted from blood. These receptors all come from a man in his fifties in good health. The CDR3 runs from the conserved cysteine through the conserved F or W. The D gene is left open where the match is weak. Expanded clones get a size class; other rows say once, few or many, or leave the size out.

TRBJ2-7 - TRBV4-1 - CASSQILRDGSSYEQYF TGCGCCAGCAGCCAAATCCTCCGGGACGGGAGCTCCTACGAGCAGTACTTC
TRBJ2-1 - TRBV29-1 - CSVEGRGWSYNEQFF TGCAGCGTTGAGGGCCGGGGTTGGTCCTACAATGAGCAGTTCTTC
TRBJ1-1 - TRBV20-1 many CSARTWGNTEAFF TGCAGTGCTAGGACCTGGGGGAACACTGAAGCTTTCTTT
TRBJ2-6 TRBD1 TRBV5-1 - CASSLIGQGVSGANVLTF TGCGCCAGCAGCTTGATAGGACAGGGGGTCTCTGGGGCCAACGTCCTGACTTTC
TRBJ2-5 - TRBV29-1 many CSVVISGPRTQYF TGCAGCGTTGTGATTTCGGGGCCTCGGACCCAGTACTTC
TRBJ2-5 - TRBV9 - CASSASAGGRETQYF TGTGCCAGCAGCGCCTCGGCCGGGGGTAGAGAGACCCAGTACTTC
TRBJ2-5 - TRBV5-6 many CASSLEGGETQYF TGTGCCAGCAGCTTGGAGGGGGGAGAGACCCAGTACTTC
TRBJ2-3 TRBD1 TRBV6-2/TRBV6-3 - CASSYWDSNTDTQYF TGTGCCAGCAGTTACTGGGACAGTAACACAGATACGCAGTATTTT
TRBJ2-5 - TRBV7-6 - CASSLGSGFGKETQYF TGTGCCAGCAGCTTAGGCTCAGGGTTTGGAAAAGAGACCCAGTACTTC
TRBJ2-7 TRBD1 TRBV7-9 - CASSSPDRGREQYF TGTGCCAGCAGCTCCCCGGACAGGGGGCGCGAGCAGTACTTC
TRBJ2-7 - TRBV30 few CAWSVFSQGTYEQYF TGTGCCTGGAGTGTATTCTCGCAGGGAACCTACGAGCAGTACTTC
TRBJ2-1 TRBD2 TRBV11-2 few CASSTRLAGWPSGQFF TGTGCCAGCAGCACCCGACTAGCGGGATGGCCGTCCGGGCAGTTCTTC
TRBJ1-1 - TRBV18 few CASSNGAGPVAEAFF TGTGCCAGCTCAAACGGCGCTGGGCCCGTCGCTGAAGCTTTCTTT
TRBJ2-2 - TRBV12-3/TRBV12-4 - CASSYRAPGRKNTGELFF TGTGCCAGCTCCTACCGCGCACCGGGACGGAAGAACACCGGGGAGCTGTTTTTT
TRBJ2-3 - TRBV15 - CATGSLGTTSGTDTQYF TGTGCCACCGGATCTTTGGGGACGACTTCGGGCACAGATACGCAGTATTTT
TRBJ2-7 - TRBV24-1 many CATSDSRGMDEQYF TGTGCCACCAGTGATTCGAGAGGGATGGACGAGCAGTACTTC